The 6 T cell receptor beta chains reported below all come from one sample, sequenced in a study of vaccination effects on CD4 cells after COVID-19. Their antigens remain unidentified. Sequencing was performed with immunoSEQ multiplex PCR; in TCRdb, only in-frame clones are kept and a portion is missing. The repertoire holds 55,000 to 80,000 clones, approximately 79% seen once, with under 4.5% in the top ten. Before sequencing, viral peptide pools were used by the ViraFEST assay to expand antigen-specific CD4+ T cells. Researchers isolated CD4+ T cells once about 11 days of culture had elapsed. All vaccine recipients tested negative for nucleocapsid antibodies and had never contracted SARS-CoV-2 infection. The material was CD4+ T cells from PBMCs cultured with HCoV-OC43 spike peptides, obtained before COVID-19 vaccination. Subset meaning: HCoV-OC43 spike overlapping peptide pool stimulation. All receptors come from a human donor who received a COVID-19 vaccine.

The CDR3 DNA sequence: TGTGCCAGCAGTCGGGACACTTACAATGAGCAGTTCTTC. Protein sequence: CASSRDTYNEQFF. V and J are TRBV6-5 and TRBJ2-1; a possible D gene is TRBD1 (6 bases). The CDR3 spans 13 residues. Per germline, CDR1 MNHEY and CDR2 SVGAGI. Trimming left V 5 bases short and J 4 bases short, with 9 bases between.

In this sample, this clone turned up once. The chain's CDR3 is CAISRTSGEDTQYF. The CDR3 DNA sequence: TGTGCCATCAGTCGGACTAGCGGGGAGGATACGCAGTATTTT. This chain connects TRBV10-3 to TRBJ2-3; 12 bases match TRBD2. Germline loops: CDR1 ENHRY, CDR2 SYGVKD. The V gene end was trimmed by 5 bases and the J gene end by 6 bases; junction bases not matched to a gene: 3. The CDR3 sequence is 14 residues long.

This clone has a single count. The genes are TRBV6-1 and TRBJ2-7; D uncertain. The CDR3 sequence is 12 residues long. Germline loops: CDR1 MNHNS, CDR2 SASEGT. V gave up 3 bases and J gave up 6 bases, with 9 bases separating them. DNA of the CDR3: TGTGCCAGCAGTGATTTACAGCGCGAGCAGTACGTC. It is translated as CASSDLQREQYV.

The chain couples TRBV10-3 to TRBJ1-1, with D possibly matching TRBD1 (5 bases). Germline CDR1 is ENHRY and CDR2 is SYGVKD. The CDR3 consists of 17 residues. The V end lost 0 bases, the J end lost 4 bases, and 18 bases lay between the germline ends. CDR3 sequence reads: CAISESFGVGASTEAFF. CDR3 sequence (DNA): TGTGCCATCAGTGAGTCATTTGGCGTAGGGGCGAGCACTGAAGCTTTCTTT.

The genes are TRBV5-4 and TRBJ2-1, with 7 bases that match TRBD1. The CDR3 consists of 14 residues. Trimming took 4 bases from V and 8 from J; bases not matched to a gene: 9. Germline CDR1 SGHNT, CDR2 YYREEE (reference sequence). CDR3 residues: CASSTRQGQDEQFF. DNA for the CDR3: TGTGCCAGCAGCACGCGACAGGGTCAAGATGAGCAGTTCTTC.

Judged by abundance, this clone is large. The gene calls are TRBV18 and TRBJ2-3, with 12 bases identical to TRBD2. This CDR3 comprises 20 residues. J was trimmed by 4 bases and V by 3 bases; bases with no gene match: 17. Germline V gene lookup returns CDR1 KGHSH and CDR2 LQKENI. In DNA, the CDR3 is TGTGCCAGCTCACCTTTCGTCCCCTCTAGCGGGGGGGCCGGCGCAGATACGCAGTATTTT. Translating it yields CASSPFVPSSGGAGADTQYF.